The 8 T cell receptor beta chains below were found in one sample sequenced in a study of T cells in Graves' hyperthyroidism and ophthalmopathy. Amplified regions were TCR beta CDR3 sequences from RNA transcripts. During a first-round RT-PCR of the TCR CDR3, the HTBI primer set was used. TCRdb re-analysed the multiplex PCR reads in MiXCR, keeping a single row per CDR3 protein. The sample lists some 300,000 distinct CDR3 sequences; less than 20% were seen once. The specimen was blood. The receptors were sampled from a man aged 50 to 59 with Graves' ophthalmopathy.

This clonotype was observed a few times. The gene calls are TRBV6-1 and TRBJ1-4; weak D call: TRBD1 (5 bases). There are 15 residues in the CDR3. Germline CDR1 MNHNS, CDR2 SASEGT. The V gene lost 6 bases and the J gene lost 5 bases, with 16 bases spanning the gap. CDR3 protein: CASRDAGTGNEKLFF. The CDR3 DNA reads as TGTGCCAGCAGGGACGCCGGGACGGGGAATGAAAAACTGTTTTTT.

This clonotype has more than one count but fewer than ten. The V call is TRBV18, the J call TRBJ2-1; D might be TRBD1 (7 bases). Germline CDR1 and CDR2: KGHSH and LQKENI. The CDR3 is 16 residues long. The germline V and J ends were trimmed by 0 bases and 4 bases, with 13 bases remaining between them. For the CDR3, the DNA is TGTGCCAGCTCACCACCGAACAGGGGACTTTACAATGAGCAGTTCTTC. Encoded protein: CASSPPNRGLYNEQFF.

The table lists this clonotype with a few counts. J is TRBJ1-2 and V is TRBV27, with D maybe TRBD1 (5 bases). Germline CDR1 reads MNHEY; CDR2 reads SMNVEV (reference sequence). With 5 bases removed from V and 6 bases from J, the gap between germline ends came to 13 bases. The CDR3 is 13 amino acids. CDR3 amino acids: CASSLLGLNGYTF. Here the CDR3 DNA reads TGTGCCAGCAGTCTCCTGGGGCTTAATGGCTACACCTTC.

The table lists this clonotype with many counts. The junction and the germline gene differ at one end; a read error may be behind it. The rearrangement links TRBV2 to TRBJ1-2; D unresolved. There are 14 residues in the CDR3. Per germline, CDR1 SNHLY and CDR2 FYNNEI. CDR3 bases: TGTGCCAGCAGTAAAGCTAGGTCTAACTATGGCTACACCTTC. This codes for CASSKARSNYGYTF.

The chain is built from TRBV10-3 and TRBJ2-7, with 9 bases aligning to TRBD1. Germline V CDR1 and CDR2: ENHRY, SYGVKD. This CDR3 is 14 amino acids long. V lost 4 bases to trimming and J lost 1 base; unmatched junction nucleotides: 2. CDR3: CAISAGQGSYEQYF. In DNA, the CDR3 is TGTGCCATCAGTGCGGGACAGGGATCCTACGAGCAGTACTTC.

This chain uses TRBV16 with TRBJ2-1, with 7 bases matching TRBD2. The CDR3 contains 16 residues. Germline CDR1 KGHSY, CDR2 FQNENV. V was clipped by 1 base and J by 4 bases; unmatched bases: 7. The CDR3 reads CASSQFVVSGYNEQFF. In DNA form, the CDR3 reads TGTGCCAGCAGCCAATTCGTAGTTAGCGGGTACAATGAGCAGTTCTTC.

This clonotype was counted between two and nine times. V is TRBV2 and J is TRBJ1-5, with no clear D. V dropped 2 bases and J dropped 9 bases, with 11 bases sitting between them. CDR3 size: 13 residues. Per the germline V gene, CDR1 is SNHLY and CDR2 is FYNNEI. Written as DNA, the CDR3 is TGTGCCAGCAGTGAAACTGTTTTAGGGCCCCAGCATTTT. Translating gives CASSETVLGPQHF.

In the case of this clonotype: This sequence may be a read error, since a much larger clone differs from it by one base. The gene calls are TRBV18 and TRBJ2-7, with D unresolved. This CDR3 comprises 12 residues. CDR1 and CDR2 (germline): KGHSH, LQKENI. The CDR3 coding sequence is TGTGCCAGCTCACCAAACCCCTACGGGCAGTACTTC. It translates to CASSPNPYGQYF.